The present T cell receptor beta chain was sequenced within a study of cytomegalovirus exposure and HLA in healthy donors. General observations from the study: The only immune exposure information that was available was CMV serostatus. What a later analysis reportedly showed was that an Asian-associated ancestry cluster had fewer N-insertions than the 666-donor mean. There were 160 or so TCR beta chains listed as cytomegalovirus-associated.

This clone was recorded a few times. What it binds is unknown. In nominal health when sampled, donors likely had unrecorded immune exposures nonetheless. The CDR3 runs to 15 residues. V lost 4 bases, J lost 3 bases, and 5 bases stayed unmatched. Germline values: CDR1 SGHNT, CDR2 YYREEE (reference sequence). It was with 60 Vbeta and 13 Jbeta primers that the PCR ran. Libraries were prepared by immunoSEQ multiplex PCR; TCRdb keeps only in-frame clonotypes and omits some of them. The sample has just over 95,000 clones; about four fifths are singletons. J is TRBJ2-2 and V is TRBV5-4; 8 nucleotides line up with TRBD1. The TCR was taken from a human donor in good health. The sample taken for sequencing was PBMCs. DNA for the CDR3: TGTGCCAGCAGCCAGTTACAGGGGGACACCGGGGAGCTGTTTTTT. It specifies CASSQLQGDTGELFF.